This entry concerns a single T cell receptor (beta chain). The data stem from a study of shared clonotypes between healthy human individuals. Naive CD8 cells comprised CD45RO-negative, CCR7-positively selected cells, excluding terminally differentiated effector memory CD45RA+ cells. Clones were read by immunoSEQ multiplex PCR, and TCRdb kept only the in-frame ones, dropping some. The sample holds about 2 million clones, over 85% seen once. There are 13 residues in the CDR3. With 5 bases removed from V and 1 base from J, the gap between germline ends came to 8 bases. Germline CDR1 is LNHDA and CDR2 is SQIVND (reference sequence).

Sequencing input: naive CD8+ T cells sorted from blood. The V and J genes are TRBV19 and TRBJ1-1; no clear D. This sequence was found in a man younger than 35 in good health. In DNA, the CDR3 is TGTGCCAGTAGTGAAAATACGAACACTGAAGCTTTCTTT. It specifies CASSENTNTEAFF.